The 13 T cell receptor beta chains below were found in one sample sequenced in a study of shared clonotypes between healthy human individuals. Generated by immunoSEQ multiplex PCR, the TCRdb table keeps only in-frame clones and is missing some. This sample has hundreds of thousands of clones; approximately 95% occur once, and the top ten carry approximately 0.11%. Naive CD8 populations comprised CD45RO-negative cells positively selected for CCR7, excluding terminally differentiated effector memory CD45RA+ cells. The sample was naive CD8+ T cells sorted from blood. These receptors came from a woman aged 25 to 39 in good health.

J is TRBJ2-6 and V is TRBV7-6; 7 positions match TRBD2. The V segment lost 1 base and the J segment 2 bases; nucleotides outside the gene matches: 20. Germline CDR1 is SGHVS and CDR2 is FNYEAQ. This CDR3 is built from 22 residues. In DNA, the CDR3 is TGTGCCAGCAGCTTAGGCGAGGGGAGGGCTGTCAGTTATGAGGCTGGGGCCAACGTCCTGACTTTC. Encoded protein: CASSLGEGRAVSYEAGANVLTF.

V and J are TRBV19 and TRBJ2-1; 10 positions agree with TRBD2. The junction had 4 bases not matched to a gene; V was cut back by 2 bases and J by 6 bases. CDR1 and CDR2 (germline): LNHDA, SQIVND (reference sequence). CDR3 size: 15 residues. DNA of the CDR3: TGTGCCAGTAGTATACCAGCGGGAGGGGTCAATGAGCAGTTCTTC. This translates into CASSIPAGGVNEQFF.

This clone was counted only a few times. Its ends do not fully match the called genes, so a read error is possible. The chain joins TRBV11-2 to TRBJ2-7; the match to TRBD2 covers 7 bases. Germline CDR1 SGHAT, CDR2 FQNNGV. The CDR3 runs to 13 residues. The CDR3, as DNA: TGTGCCAGCAGCTTAGATCGGGAAGCGGGGTTGTCCTTC. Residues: CASSLDREAGLSF.

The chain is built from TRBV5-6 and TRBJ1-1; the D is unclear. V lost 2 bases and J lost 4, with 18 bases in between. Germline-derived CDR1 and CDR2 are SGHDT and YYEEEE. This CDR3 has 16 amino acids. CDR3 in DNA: TGTGCCAGCAGCTTAAAGGTTGACCCTCGGACCACTGAAGCTTTCTTT. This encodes CASSLKVDPRTTEAFF.

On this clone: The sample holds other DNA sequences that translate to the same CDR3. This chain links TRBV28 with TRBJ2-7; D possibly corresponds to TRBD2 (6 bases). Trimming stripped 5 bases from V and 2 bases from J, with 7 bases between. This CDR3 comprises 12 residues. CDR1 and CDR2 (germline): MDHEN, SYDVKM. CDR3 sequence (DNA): TGTGCCAGCAGTCCGGGGGCCTACGAGCAGTACTTC. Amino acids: CASSPGAYEQYF.

CDR3 sequence: CASSLGRVEQFF. As DNA, the CDR3 is TGTGCCAGCAGCTTAGGGCGAGTTGAGCAGTTCTTC. The rearrangement uses TRBV7-9 and TRBJ2-1, with no clear D. The CDR3 is 12 amino acids. Germline CDR1 is SEHNR and CDR2 is FQNEAQ (reference sequence). Between the trimmed V and J ends, which lost 1 base and 9 bases, there was a span of 7 bases.

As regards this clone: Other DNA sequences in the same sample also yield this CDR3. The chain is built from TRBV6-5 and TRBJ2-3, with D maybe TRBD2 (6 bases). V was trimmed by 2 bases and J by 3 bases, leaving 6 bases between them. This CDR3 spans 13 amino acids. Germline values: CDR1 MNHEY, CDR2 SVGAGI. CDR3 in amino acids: CASSYGGTDTQYF. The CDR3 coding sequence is TGTGCCAGCAGTTACGGAGGGACAGATACGCAGTATTTT.

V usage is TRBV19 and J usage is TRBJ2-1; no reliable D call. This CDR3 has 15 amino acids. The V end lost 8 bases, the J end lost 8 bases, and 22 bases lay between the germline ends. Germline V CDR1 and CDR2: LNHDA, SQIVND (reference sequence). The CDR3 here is CASSTGPYRDDEQFF. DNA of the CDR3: TGTGCCAGTTCTACCGGGCCTTACCGCGACGATGAGCAGTTCTTC.

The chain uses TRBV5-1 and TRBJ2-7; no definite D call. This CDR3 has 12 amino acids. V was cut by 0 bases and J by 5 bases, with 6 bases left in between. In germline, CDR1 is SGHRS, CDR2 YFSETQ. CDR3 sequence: CASSLGVDEQYF. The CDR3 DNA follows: TGCGCCAGCAGCTTGGGGGTGGACGAGCAGTACTTC. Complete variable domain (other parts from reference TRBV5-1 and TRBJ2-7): KAGVTQTPRYLIKTRGQQVTLSCSPISGHRSVSWYQQTPGQGLQFLFEYFSETQRNKGNFPGRFSGRQFSNSRSEMNVSTLELGDSALYLCASSLGVDEQYFGPGTRLTVT.

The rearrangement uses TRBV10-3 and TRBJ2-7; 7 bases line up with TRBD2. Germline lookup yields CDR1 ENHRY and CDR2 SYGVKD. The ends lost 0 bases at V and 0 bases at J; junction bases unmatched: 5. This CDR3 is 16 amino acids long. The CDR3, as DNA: TGTGCCATCAGTGAGTCGATTGGCGGGAGCTCCTACGAGCAGTACTTC. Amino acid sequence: CAISESIGGSSYEQYF.

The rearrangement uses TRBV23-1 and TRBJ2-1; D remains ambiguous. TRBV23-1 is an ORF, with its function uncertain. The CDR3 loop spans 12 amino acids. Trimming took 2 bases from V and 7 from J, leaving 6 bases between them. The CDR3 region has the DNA TGCGCCAGCAGTCAAGGGGTTAATGAGCAGTTCTTC. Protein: CASSQGVNEQFF.

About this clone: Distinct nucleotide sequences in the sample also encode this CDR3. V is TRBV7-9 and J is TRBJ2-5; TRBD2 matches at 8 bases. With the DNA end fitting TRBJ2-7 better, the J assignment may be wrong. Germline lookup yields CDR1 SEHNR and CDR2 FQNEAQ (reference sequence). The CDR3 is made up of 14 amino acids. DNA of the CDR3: TGTGCCAGCAGCTTCTCGGGAGGGAGCTACGAGCAGTACTTC. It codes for CASSFSGGSYEQYF.

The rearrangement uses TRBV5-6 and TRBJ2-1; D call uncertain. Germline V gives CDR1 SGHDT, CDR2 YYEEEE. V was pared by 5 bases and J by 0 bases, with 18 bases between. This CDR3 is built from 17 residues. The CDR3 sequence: CASSRASGPTSYNEQFF. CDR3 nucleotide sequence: TGTGCCAGCAGTCGGGCCTCCGGGCCTACCTCCTACAATGAGCAGTTCTTC.